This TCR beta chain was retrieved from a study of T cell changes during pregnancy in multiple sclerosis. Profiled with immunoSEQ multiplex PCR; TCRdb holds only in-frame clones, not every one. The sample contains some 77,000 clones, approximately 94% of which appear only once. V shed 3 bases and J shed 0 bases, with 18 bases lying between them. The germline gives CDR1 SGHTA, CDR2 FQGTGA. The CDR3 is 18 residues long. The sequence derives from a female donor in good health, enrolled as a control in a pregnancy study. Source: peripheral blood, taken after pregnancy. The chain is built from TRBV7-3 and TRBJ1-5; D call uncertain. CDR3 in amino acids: CASSFLNPGSLSNQPQHF. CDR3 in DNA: TGTGCCAGCAGCTTCCTTAACCCCGGGAGCCTTAGCAATCAGCCCCAGCATTTT.